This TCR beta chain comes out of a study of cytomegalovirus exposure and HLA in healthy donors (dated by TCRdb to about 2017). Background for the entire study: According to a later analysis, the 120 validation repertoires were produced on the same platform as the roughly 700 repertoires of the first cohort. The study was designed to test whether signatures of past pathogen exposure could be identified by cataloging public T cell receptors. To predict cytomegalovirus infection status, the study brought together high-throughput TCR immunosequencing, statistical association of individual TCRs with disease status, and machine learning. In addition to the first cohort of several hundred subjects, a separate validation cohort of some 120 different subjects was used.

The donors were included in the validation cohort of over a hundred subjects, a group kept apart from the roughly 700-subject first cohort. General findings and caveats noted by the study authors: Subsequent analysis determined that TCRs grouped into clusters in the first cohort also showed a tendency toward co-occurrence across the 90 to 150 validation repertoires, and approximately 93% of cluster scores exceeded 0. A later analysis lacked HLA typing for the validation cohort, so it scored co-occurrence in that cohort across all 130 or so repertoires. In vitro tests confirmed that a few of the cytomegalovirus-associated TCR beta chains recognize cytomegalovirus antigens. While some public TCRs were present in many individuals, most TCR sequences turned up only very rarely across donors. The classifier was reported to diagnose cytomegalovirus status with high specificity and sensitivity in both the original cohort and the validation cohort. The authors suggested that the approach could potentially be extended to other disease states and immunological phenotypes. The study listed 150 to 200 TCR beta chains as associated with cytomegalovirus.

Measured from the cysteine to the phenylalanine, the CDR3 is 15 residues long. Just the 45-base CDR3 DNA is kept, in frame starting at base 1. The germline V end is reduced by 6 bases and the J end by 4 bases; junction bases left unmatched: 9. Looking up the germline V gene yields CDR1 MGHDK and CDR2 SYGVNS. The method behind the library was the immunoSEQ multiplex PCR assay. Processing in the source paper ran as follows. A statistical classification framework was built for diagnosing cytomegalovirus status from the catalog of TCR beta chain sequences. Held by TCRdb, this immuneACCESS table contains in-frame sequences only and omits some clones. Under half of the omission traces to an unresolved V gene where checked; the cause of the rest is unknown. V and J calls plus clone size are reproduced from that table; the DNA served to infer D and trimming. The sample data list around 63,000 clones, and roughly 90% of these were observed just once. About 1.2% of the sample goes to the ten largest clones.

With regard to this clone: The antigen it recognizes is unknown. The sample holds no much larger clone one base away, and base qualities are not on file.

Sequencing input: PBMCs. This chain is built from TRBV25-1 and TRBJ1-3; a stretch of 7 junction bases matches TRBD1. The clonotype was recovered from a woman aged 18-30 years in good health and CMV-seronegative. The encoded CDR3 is CASRATGAPGNTIYF. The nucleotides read TGTGCCAGCAGGGCCACAGGGGCTCCAGGAAACACCATATATTTT.